The 27 T cell receptor beta chains reported below all come from one sample, sequenced in a study of cytomegalovirus exposure and HLA in healthy donors. The PCR ran on 60 Vbeta and 13 Jbeta primers. Produced via immunoSEQ multiplex PCR; TCRdb's table is partial and in-frame only. The table has some 41,000 clones, 51% seen once; the top ten hold roughly 6%. Sample: PBMCs. Receptors were obtained from a man aged 55 to 70 in good health and CMV-seronegative.

This clone has a handful of counts. The chain combines TRBV2 with TRBJ2-3, with D perhaps matching TRBD2 (6 bases). CDR3 length equals 14 residues. The germline V gene encodes CDR1 SNHLY and CDR2 FYNNEI. V was pared by 8 bases and J by 0 bases, with 12 bases between. CDR3 loop: CASVLATSTDTQYF. CDR3 coding DNA: TGTGCCAGCGTGCTAGCGACTAGCACAGATACGCAGTATTTT.

The gene calls are TRBV27 and TRBJ1-5; 9 bases are shared with TRBD1. Germline CDR1 reads MNHEY; CDR2 reads SMNVEV (reference sequence). The CDR3 has 14 residues. The ends lost 5 bases at V and 7 bases at J; junction bases unmatched: 6. CDR3 coding DNA: TGTGCCAGCAGTATAGGGACAGGGCGCCAGCCCCAGCATTTT. This encodes CASSIGTGRQPQHF.

V usage is TRBV5-6 and J usage is TRBJ2-7; 7 bases fit TRBD1. Germline V lookup: CDR1 SGHDT, CDR2 YYEEEE. The CDR3 sequence is 14 residues long. The junction had 7 bases not matched to a gene; V was cut back by 4 bases and J by 3 bases. CDR3 loop: CASSLITGDYEQYF. CDR3 nucleotide sequence: TGTGCCAGCAGCCTAATAACAGGGGACTACGAGCAGTACTTC. Full variable domain (missing parts from reference TRBV5-6 and TRBJ2-7): DAGVTQSPTHLIKTRGQQVTLRCSPKSGHDTVSWYQQALGQGPQFIFQYYEEEERQRGNFPDRFSGHQFPNYSSELNVNALLLGDSALYLCASSLITGDYEQYFGPGTRLTVT.

The CDR3 DNA sequence: TGTGCCAGCAGTTTAGTGACAGGGAACTACGAGCAGTACTTC. It codes for CASSLVTGNYEQYF. The chain is built from TRBV28 and TRBJ2-7; the match to TRBD1 covers 7 bases. CDR1 and CDR2 from the germline V gene are MDHEN and SYDVKM. CDR3 size: 14 residues. V was clipped by 2 bases and J by 3 bases; unmatched bases: 4. Full variable domain (rest looked up from reference TRBV28 and TRBJ2-7): DVKVTQSSRYLVKRTGEKVFLECVQDMDHENMFWYRQDPGLGLRLIYFSYDVKMKEKGDIPEGYSVSREKKERFSLILESASTNQTSMYLCASSLVTGNYEQYFGPGTRLTVT.

This clone was found a few times. The chain combines TRBV18 with TRBJ1-1, with 7 bases lining up with TRBD1. Germline CDR1 KGHSH, CDR2 LQKENI. This CDR3 has 15 residues. Trimming removed 4 bases from V and 3 bases from J; junction bases left unmatched: 8. CDR3 sequence: CASSLSFRGDTEAFF. The CDR3 DNA is TGTGCCAGCTCACTCAGCTTCAGGGGGGACACTGAAGCTTTCTTT. Full variable domain (rest looked up from reference TRBV18 and TRBJ1-1): NAGVMQNPRHLVRRRGQEARLRCSPMKGHSHVYWYRQLPEEGLKFMVYLQKENIIDESGMPKERFSAEFPKEGPSILRIQQVVRGDSAAYFCASSLSFRGDTEAFFGQGTRLTVV.

The genes are TRBV12-5 and TRBJ2-1, with a possible D match to TRBD1 (5 bases). The CDR3 has 14 residues. Germline V gene sequence: CDR1 LGHNT, CDR2 FRNRAP. Trimming removed 7 bases at V and 6 bases at J, with 16 bases between. The CDR3 DNA follows: TGTGCTAGTGCTAAAGGGGCTTTTTCCAATGAGCAGTTCTTC. Protein sequence: CASAKGAFSNEQFF.

J is TRBJ1-2 and V is TRBV2, with D possibly matching TRBD1 (6 bases). In germline, CDR1 is SNHLY, CDR2 FYNNEI. The CDR3 has 14 amino acids. The V gene lost 2 bases and the J gene lost 7 bases, with 14 bases spanning the gap. The CDR3 DNA reads TGTGCCAGCAGTGAACGGGGCAGGGGAAGTGGCTACACCTTC. Its protein is CASSERGRGSGYTF.

The chain couples TRBV30 to TRBJ2-3; TRBD2 is a possible D gene (7 bases). In germline, CDR1 is GTSNPN, CDR2 SVGIG (reference sequence). The CDR3 extends over 15 amino acids. V was clipped by 4 bases and J by 4 bases, with 18 bases between them. In DNA form, the CDR3 reads TGTGCCTGGATCAGGGGCGGGAGCGTTGCAGATACGCAGTATTTT. Amino acids: CAWIRGGSVADTQYF.

The rearrangement uses TRBV10-1 and TRBJ2-1, with 8 bases that match TRBD1. CDR3 size: 14 residues. J lost 2 bases, V lost 3 bases, and 0 bases had no gene match. CDR1 and CDR2 (germline): WNHNN, SYGVQD (reference sequence). The CDR3 loop reads CASSEQGAYNEQFF. The CDR3 coding sequence is TGCGCCAGCAGTGAACAGGGGGCCTACAATGAGCAGTTCTTC.

This chain uses TRBV14 with TRBJ2-3; 11 positions agree with TRBD2. Germline CDR1 and CDR2: SGHDN and FVKESK. The CDR3 extends over 16 amino acids. Germline trimming cut 4 bases from V and 4 bases from J; bases unmatched to any gene: 7. The CDR3 coding sequence is TGTGCCAGCAGCCGCTTAGCGGGAGGGCCTGCAGATACGCAGTATTTT. Translation: CASSRLAGGPADTQYF. Complete variable domain (other parts from reference TRBV14 and TRBJ2-3): EAGVTQFPSHSVIEKGQTVTLRCDPISGHDNLYWYRRVMGKEIKFLLHFVKESKQDESGMPNNRFLAERTGGTYSTLKVQPAELEDSGVYFCASSRLAGGPADTQYFGPGTRLTVL.

The CDR3 DNA sequence: TGCGCCAGCAGCCACGGTGGGGCGGATACGCAGTATTTT. Translated: CASSHGGADTQYF. This sequence joins TRBV4-1 and TRBJ2-3; a weak D match, TRBD1 (5 bases). Germline V gene lookup returns CDR1 MGHRA and CDR2 YSYEKL. Trimming stripped 3 bases from V and 6 bases from J, with 10 bases between. There are 13 residues in the CDR3.

This rearrangement joins TRBV28 to TRBJ1-5; no reliable D call. This CDR3 is built from 13 residues. The V end lost 7 bases, the J end lost 7 bases, and 14 bases lay between the germline ends. Germline V gene lookup returns CDR1 MDHEN and CDR2 SYDVKM. The CDR3 region is CASKPYLDQPQHF. CDR3 coding DNA: TGTGCCAGCAAGCCCTATCTAGACCAGCCCCAGCATTTT.

The chain uses TRBV5-1 and TRBJ1-1; D call uncertain. V shed 1 base and J shed 2 bases, with 3 bases lying between them. The CDR3 length is 12 residues. In germline, CDR1 is SGHRS, CDR2 YFSETQ. CDR3 protein: CASSLYNTEAFF. The CDR3 nucleotides are TGCGCCAGCAGCTTGTATAACACTGAAGCTTTCTTT. Using reference TRBV5-1 and TRBJ1-1 for the parts outside the CDR3, the full variable domain is KAGVTQTPRYLIKTRGQQVTLSCSPISGHRSVSWYQQTPGQGLQFLFEYFSETQRNKGNFPGRFSGRQFSNSRSEMNVSTLELGDSALYLCASSLYNTEAFFGQGTRLTVV.

The chain employs TRBV2 and TRBJ2-7; perhaps TRBD1 as D (6 bases). Germline loops: CDR1 SNHLY, CDR2 FYNNEI. The CDR3 loop spans 16 amino acids. The ends were cut back, 7 bases at V and 0 bases at J, with 19 bases in the middle. The chain's CDR3 is CASTRGTGTISYEQYF. DNA for the CDR3: TGTGCCAGCACACGCGGAACAGGGACCATCTCCTACGAGCAGTACTTC.

This clone was seen a few times. This chain links TRBV9 with TRBJ2-4; D is possibly TRBD2 (5 bases). CDR3 size: 12 residues. Germline assignment: CDR1 SGDLS and CDR2 YYNGEE. Trimming took 0 bases from V and 10 from J, leaving 8 bases between them. The DNA for the CDR3 is TGTGCCAGCAGCGTAGGATCGGGGATTCAGTACTTC. Translating gives CASSVGSGIQYF.

This clone has only a few counts. The J gene is TRBJ1-5, the V gene TRBV15, with 8 nucleotides matching TRBD1. Trimming cost V 0 bases and J 0 bases; bases outside gene matches: 10. Germline V gives CDR1 LNHNV, CDR2 YYDKDF (reference sequence). The length of the CDR3 is 19 residues. The DNA for the CDR3 is TGTGCCACCAGCAGAGACCCGGACAGGGAACCCTATAGCAATCAGCCCCAGCATTTT. The encoded protein is CATSRDPDREPYSNQPQHF.

The chain links TRBV7-2 to TRBJ1-2; TRBD1 might be the D (5 bases). Trimming took off 5 bases at V and 0 bases at J, with 13 bases between the two ends. Germline values: CDR1 SGHTA, CDR2 FQGNSA. The CDR3 totals 15 residues. CDR3 region: CASSTQTGANYGYTF. CDR3 in DNA: TGTGCCAGCAGCACACAAACGGGGGCTAACTATGGCTACACCTTC. Complete variable domain (other parts from reference TRBV7-2 and TRBJ1-2): GAGVSQSPSNKVTEKGKDVELRCDPISGHTALYWYRQSLGQGLEFLIYFQGNSAPDKSGLPSDRFSAERTGGSVSTLTIQRTQQEDSAVYLCASSTQTGANYGYTFGSGTRLTVV.

This chain uses TRBV5-1 with TRBJ1-5, with a weak D call TRBD1 (5 bases). Germline CDR1 reads SGHRS; CDR2 reads YFSETQ. Trimming cost V 2 bases and J 7 bases, with 10 bases left between them. The CDR3 loop spans 13 amino acids. CDR3 region: CASSFGGEQPQHF. DNA of the CDR3: TGCGCCAGCAGCTTCGGGGGGGAACAGCCCCAGCATTTT.

Here the CDR3 DNA reads TGTGCCAGCAGCTTAGGAGGGGGCCTGGGAGCTTTCTTT. The encoded protein is CASSLGGGLGAFF. The chain employs TRBV7-8 and TRBJ1-1; 7 bases are a match to TRBD1. Looked up from germline, CDR1 is SGHVS and CDR2 is FQNEAQ. V lost 1 base, J lost 10 bases, and 6 bases stayed unmatched. The CDR3 length is 13 residues.

CDR3 coding DNA: TGTGCCAGCAGCTTGCGGGAATCAGATACGCAGTATTTT. It specifies CASSLRESDTQYF. J is TRBJ2-3 and V is TRBV7-2; perhaps TRBD2 as D (6 bases). The germline V and J ends were trimmed by 3 bases and 4 bases, with 8 bases remaining between them. Per the germline V gene, CDR1 is SGHTA and CDR2 is FQGNSA. The CDR3 totals 13 residues.

The sample holds a few counts of this clone. The gene calls are TRBV5-8 and TRBJ2-1; 11 bases are shared with TRBD2. Looked up from germline, CDR1 is SGHTS and CDR2 is YDEGEE. The CDR3 sequence is 18 residues long. V shed 4 bases, J shed 8 bases, and the junction held 17 bases outside the gene matches. CDR3 nucleotide sequence: TGTGCCAGCAGCCTCATGGGTACTAGCGGGAGATTTACATATGAGCAGTTCTTC. Protein sequence: CASSLMGTSGRFTYEQFF. Looking up the rest from reference TRBV5-8 and TRBJ2-1 gives the full variable domain: EAGVTQSPTHLIKTRGQQATLRCSPISGHTSVYWYQQALGLGLQFLLWYDEGEERNRGNFPPRFSGRQFPNYSSELNVNALELEDSALYLCASSLMGTSGRFTYEQFFGPGTRLTVL.

CDR3 residues: CGTGIQGGETEAFF. CDR3 in DNA: TGTGGCACCGGGATCCAAGGGGGAGAAACTGAAGCTTTCTTT. The chain joins TRBV7-8 to TRBJ1-1; a weak D match, TRBD1 (6 bases). Germline values: CDR1 SGHVS, CDR2 FQNEAQ. There are 14 residues in the CDR3.

The CDR3 loop is CASSVGQINQPQHF. Here the CDR3 DNA reads TGTGCCAGCAGTGTAGGACAGATCAATCAGCCCCAGCATTTT. The V and J genes are TRBV2 and TRBJ1-5; weak D call: TRBD1 (6 bases). Germline CDR1 is SNHLY and CDR2 is FYNNEI. Between the trimmed V and J ends, which lost 4 bases and 3 bases, there was a span of 10 bases. The CDR3 is made up of 14 amino acids. Filled out from reference TRBV2 and TRBJ1-5, the complete variable domain reads EPEVTQTPSHQVTQMGQEVILRCVPISNHLYFYWYRQILGQKVEFLVSFYNNEISEKSEIFDDQFSVERPDGSNFTLKIRSTKLEDSAMYFCASSVGQINQPQHFGDGTRLSIL.

This chain connects TRBV6-1 to TRBJ1-1, with TRBD1 matching over 7 bases. The V gene's germline CDR1 is MNHNS and CDR2 SASEGT. This CDR3 spans 14 amino acids. V was pared by 6 bases and J by 4 bases, with 8 bases of the junction left unmatched. This chain's CDR3 is CASSYRGWGTEAFF. The CDR3, as DNA: TGTGCCAGCAGCTACAGGGGCTGGGGCACTGAAGCTTTCTTT.

The V gene is TRBV5-4, the J gene TRBJ2-2; 11 nucleotides align to TRBD1. Germline V gives CDR1 SGHNT, CDR2 YYREEE (reference sequence). After removal of 5 bases from V and 5 bases from J, the junction contained 14 bases not matched to a gene. This CDR3 has 18 residues. The DNA for the CDR3 is TGTGCCAGCAGAGCCGGGACAGGGGGTAGAGTACGTACCGGGGAGCTGTTTTTT. Translated: CASRAGTGGRVRTGELFF.

Here the CDR3 DNA reads TGTGCCAGCAGTGAAGTATGGCAGGGCGGCTACGAGCAGTACTTC. Its protein product is CASSEVWQGGYEQYF. The rearrangement links TRBV6-1 to TRBJ2-7; D is possibly TRBD1 (5 bases). V was pared by 1 base and J by 3 bases, with 13 bases between. Germline V gene sequence: CDR1 MNHNS, CDR2 SASEGT. The CDR3 covers 15 residues.

The chain uses TRBV13 and TRBJ2-2; D perhaps matches TRBD2 (6 bases). V lost 6 bases, J lost 4 bases, and 12 bases lay in between. The CDR3 runs to 14 residues. CDR1 and CDR2 (germline): PRHDT, FYEKMQ (reference sequence). The CDR3 loop is CASRRGVGTGELFF. CDR3 DNA sequence: TGTGCCAGCAGGCGGGGTGTAGGCACCGGGGAGCTGTTTTTT.